Listed here are 21 T cell receptor beta chains from one sample, sequenced in a study of kidney transplant recipient with SARS-CoV-2 infection. TCRdb reprocessed the reads with MiXCR, giving one entry per CDR3 protein. In the table there are approximately 240,000 distinct CDR3 sequences, under 35% of which are singletons. The sequenced sample was a blood sample, obtained at baseline and on day 111 from a kidney transplant recipient. Receptor source: a male patient aged 30 to 40 who had COVID-19 and was a kidney transplant recipient. Some of these T cells may belong to the graft donor.

In its sample, this clonotype was seen many times. The chain carries TRBV6-6 and TRBJ1-2; no clear D gene. The length of the CDR3 is 17 residues. Trimming left V 5 bases short and J 4 bases short, with 23 bases between. The germline V gene has CDR1 MNHNY and CDR2 SVGAGI (reference sequence). DNA for the CDR3: TGTGCCAGCAGTATCAAGGCAGGTGGGAGAAAGACCTATGGCTACACCTTC. It codes for CASSIKAGGRKTYGYTF.

This clonotype occurred many times. The J gene is TRBJ1-6, the V gene TRBV11-2; tentative D call: TRBD1 (6 bases). The CDR3 totals 18 residues. The germline gives CDR1 SGHAT, CDR2 FQNNGV. The ends were cut back, 4 bases at V and 5 bases at J, with 21 bases in the middle. This CDR3 is CASSSRGGRDWDNSPLHF. CDR3 coding DNA: TGTGCCAGCAGCTCTAGGGGGGGCAGGGACTGGGATAATTCACCCCTCCACTTT.

This clonotype was observed at least ten times. This rearrangement joins TRBV28 to TRBJ1-1, with a weak D call TRBD1 (5 bases). V shed 2 bases and J shed 0 bases, with 16 bases lying between them. The CDR3 covers 17 residues. From germline, CDR1 is MDHEN and CDR2 SYDVKM. The CDR3: CASSLGAALDMNTEAFF. In DNA, the CDR3 is TGTGCCAGCAGTTTAGGGGCCGCCCTGGACATGAACACTGAAGCTTTCTTT.

This clonotype was seen ten or more times. The J gene is TRBJ1-1, the V gene TRBV12-3 or TRBV12-4, with D tentatively TRBD1 (6 bases). Trimming removed 3 bases from V and 10 bases from J, with 9 bases in between. The CDR3 covers 11 residues. The CDR3 is CASSLGGGAFF. CDR3 coding DNA: TGTGCCAGCAGTTTGGGGGGCGGAGCTTTCTTT.

With regard to this clonotype: A clone one base away is much larger, so this may be a read error. The chain carries TRBV9 and TRBJ2-7; 9 bases match TRBD2. This CDR3 contains 16 residues. Germline lookup yields CDR1 SGDLS and CDR2 YYNGEE. Written as DNA, the CDR3 is TGTGCCAGCAGCCCATGGCTAGCGGGGAGGTATTACGGGCAGTACTTC. Translation gives CASSPWLAGRYYGQYF.

This clonotype was observed a handful of times. This chain joins TRBV5-6 and TRBJ1-4; 11 bases are shared with TRBD1. The germline V gene encodes CDR1 SGHDT and CDR2 YYEEEE. This CDR3 has 15 residues. V shed 3 bases and J 4 bases; nucleotides not matched to a gene: 2. In nucleotides, the CDR3 is TGTGCCAGCAGCTACGGGACAGGGGGTAATGAAAAACTGTTTTTT. The encoded protein is CASSYGTGGNEKLFF.

Worth noting for this clonotype: A much larger clonotype is one base distant, so this may be a read error. The chain has TRBV7-9 and TRBJ2-2; 10 bases line up with TRBD1. CDR1 is SEHNR, CDR2 FQNEAQ, per germline (reference sequence). CDR3 length: 18 residues. The trim removed 5 bases at V and 7 bases at J, leaving 16 bases unmatched. This chain's CDR3 is CASSDRDRGWYYIGELFF. The CDR3 DNA is TGTGCCAGCAGCGACCGGGACAGGGGATGGTATTACATCGGGGAGCTGTTTTTT.

The table lists this clonotype with many counts. The gene calls are TRBV7-2 and TRBJ1-2; D not certain. Trimming removed 5 bases from V and 4 bases from J, with 23 bases in between. The CDR3 length is 17 residues. Germline V gene lookup returns CDR1 SGHTA and CDR2 FQGNSA. The CDR3 nucleotides read TGTGCCAGCAGCACAAAGCGCAGAGACGGAAAGACCTATGGCTACACCTTC. It yields the protein CASSTKRRDGKTYGYTF.

V usage is TRBV7-2 and J usage is TRBJ1-1, with 7 bases lining up with TRBD1. This CDR3 region has 15 residues. V gave up 5 bases and J gave up 0 bases; unmatched junction bases: 6. Germline lookup yields CDR1 SGHTA and CDR2 FQGNSA. The CDR3 is CASSLRTGVNTEAFF. CDR3 coding DNA: TGTGCCAGCAGCCTTCGGACAGGAGTGAACACTGAAGCTTTCTTT.

This chain joins TRBV11-2 and TRBJ2-3; tentatively, D is TRBD1 or TRBD2 (5 bases each). Germline values: CDR1 SGHAT, CDR2 FQNNGV. The CDR3 is 14 residues long. Trimming took off 4 bases at V and 2 bases at J, with 10 bases between the two ends. CDR3 nucleotide sequence: TGTGCCAGCAGCTCAGAGGGGTCCACAGATACGCAGTATTTT. Encoded protein: CASSSEGSTDTQYF.

The sample holds many counts of this clonotype. The chain uses TRBV5-5 and TRBJ1-5; D ambiguous. V lost 4 bases, J lost 4 bases, and 12 bases lay in between. There are 14 residues in the CDR3. Per germline, CDR1 SGHKS and CDR2 YYEKEE (reference sequence). CDR3 region: CASSIGDLNQPQHF. The CDR3 DNA sequence: TGTGCCAGCAGCATTGGGGATTTGAATCAGCCCCAGCATTTT.

This clonotype has at least ten counts. The J gene is TRBJ2-2, the V gene TRBV9; D remains unclear. Germline V gives CDR1 SGDLS, CDR2 YYNGEE. The V and J ends lost 3 bases and 4 bases respectively, with 16 bases between them. This CDR3 comprises 16 residues. The CDR3, as DNA: TGTGCCAGCAGCGAGGCTCCTACCGAAGGCACCGGGGAGCTGTTTTTT. This codes for CASSEAPTEGTGELFF.

This clonotype was found once. This may come from a read error, since a much larger clone is one base off. V is TRBV20-1 and J is TRBJ2-3; 10 nucleotides agree with TRBD2. This CDR3 contains 16 residues. The V gene's germline CDR1 is DFQATT and CDR2 SNEGSKA (reference sequence). The CDR3 nucleotides are TGCAATGCTAGAGAAGCGGGAGGGCCGAGGACAGATACGCAGTATTTT. As protein: CNAREAGGPRTDTQYF.

Notes on this clonotype: With a much larger clone just one base away, this may be a read error. Written as DNA, the CDR3 is TGTGCCAGTAGTGCCCGGACTAGCGCCAATGGGCAGTTCTTC. Residues: CASSARTSANGQFF. The V call is TRBV19, the J call TRBJ2-1; 9 bases map to TRBD2. CDR3 length: 14 residues. CDR1 LNHDA and CDR2 SQIVND come from the germline V gene (reference sequence).

For this clonotype: The CDR3 does not end in the conserved phenylalanine or tryptophan, so this is likely a read error. The V call is TRBV30, the J call TRBJ2-5, with 8 bases that match TRBD1. Germline CDR1 is GTSNPN and CDR2 is SVGIG (reference sequence). The V gene end was trimmed by 0 bases and the J gene end by 3 bases; junction bases not matched to a gene: 6. This CDR3 has 15 amino acids. The CDR3 sequence is CAWSVVRDRKETQYL. The CDR3 nucleotides read TGTGCCTGGAGTGTAGTTAGGGACAGGAAAGAGACCCAGTACCTC.

Ten or more counts support this clonotype. The chain uses TRBV5-6 and TRBJ2-5; no definite D call. TRBJ2-7 explains the end of the DNA better; the J call may be wrong. This CDR3 is built from 15 residues. CDR1 is SGHDT and CDR2 is YYEEEE in the germline V gene. CDR3 sequence (DNA): TGTGCCAGCAGCTTGGCGATGGACGGTACCTACGAGCAGTACTTC. It translates to CASSLAMDGTYEQYF.

This clonotype was counted at least ten times. The V and J genes are TRBV28 and TRBJ1-5; D unclear. V lost 6 bases, J lost 4 bases, and 16 bases lay in between. This CDR3 region has 15 residues. Germline CDR1 reads MDHEN; CDR2 reads SYDVKM. The CDR3 here is CASRRGKAKNQPQHF. In DNA form, the CDR3 reads TGTGCCAGCAGACGTGGGAAAGCTAAGAATCAGCCCCAGCATTTT.

This clonotype was counted only a few times. The rearrangement uses TRBV7-3 and TRBJ2-3, with 10 bases aligning to TRBD1. The junction had 9 bases not matched to a gene; V was cut back by 0 bases and J by 6 bases. The CDR3 spans 17 residues. Germline-derived CDR1 and CDR2 are SGHTA and FQGTGA. The CDR3 DNA reads TGTGCCAGCAGCTTAACACCGGCGGGGACAGGGGCTGATACGCAGTATTTT. Translation: CASSLTPAGTGADTQYF.

This clonotype was detected ten times or more. The chain couples TRBV25-1 to TRBJ1-2; no definite D call. CDR1 is MGHDK, CDR2 SYGVNS, per germline. The V end lost 5 bases, the J end lost 4 bases, and 23 bases lay between the germline ends. The CDR3 contains 17 residues. CDR3 amino acids: CASSSREELGKTYGYTF. The CDR3 bases are TGTGCCAGCAGTAGTCGAGAAGAACTGGGAAAGACCTATGGCTACACCTTC.

This clonotype was detected ten times or more. The V call is TRBV24-1, the J call TRBJ2-1; 9 nucleotides align to TRBD2. The CDR3 consists of 16 residues. With 7 bases clipped from V and 2 bases from J, the junction kept 8 bases outside the gene matches. The V gene's germline CDR1 is KGHDR and CDR2 SFDVKD. The CDR3 is CATSQGLARTYNEQFF. Here the CDR3 DNA reads TGTGCCACCAGCCAAGGACTAGCGAGAACCTACAATGAGCAGTTCTTC.

Worth noting for this clonotype: A much larger clone is a single base away; this may be a read error. The chain has TRBV8-2 and TRBJ2-6; the DNA was not compared with TRBD1, the D call given in the table. TRBV8-2 is listed as a pseudogene. CDR3 length: 17 residues. CDR3 sequence reads: CGRIGRTTQSRANVLTF. In DNA form, the CDR3 reads TGTGGCAGGATAGGTAGGACAACACAAAGTCGGGCCAACGTCCTGACTTTC.